The 17 T cell receptor beta chains listed next were all sequenced from one sample in a study of radiation and T cells in renal cell carcinoma. The time point is: baseline pretreatment blood. The treatment: 15 Gy SBRT to primary tumor, nephrectomy 4 weeks later. The protocol was immunoSEQ multiplex PCR, while the TCRdb copy is restricted to in-frame clones and leaves out a portion. The sample includes about 49,000 clones, 83% of them seen just once. Material: blood, obtained from a patient whose treatment included radiotherapy and nephrectomy. The receptors were gathered from a woman between 70 and 85 years old with renal cell carcinoma.

The sample holds one count of this clone. The chain has TRBV7-2 and TRBJ2-3, with TRBD2 as a possible D gene (5 bases). The V gene lost 4 bases and the J gene lost 2 bases, with 10 bases spanning the gap. Germline CDR1 SGHTA, CDR2 FQGNSA. The CDR3 has 14 residues. In nucleotides, the CDR3 is TGTGCCAGCAGCTCGGGATCCTCCACAGATACGCAGTATTTT. This codes for CASSSGSSTDTQYF.

The genes are TRBV27 and TRBJ2-5; 11 bases agree with TRBD2. The CDR3 runs 15 residues. V lost 5 bases to trimming and J lost 4 bases; unmatched junction nucleotides: 6. Per the germline V gene, CDR1 is MNHEY and CDR2 is SMNVEV (reference sequence). The CDR3 region has the DNA TGTGCCAGCAGTGGCCTAGCGGGGGGCCTAGAGACCCAGTACTTC. It yields the protein CASSGLAGGLETQYF.

The chain combines TRBV4-3 with TRBJ2-5, with 9 nucleotides matching TRBD2. The CDR3 consists of 16 residues. CDR1 is LGHNA, CDR2 YSLEER, per germline. Trimming took 3 bases from V and 1 from J; bases not matched to a gene: 6. CDR3 protein: CASSQAAGGPQETQYF. The CDR3 DNA is TGCGCCAGCAGCCAGGCTGCGGGAGGGCCCCAAGAGACCCAGTACTTC.

The chain couples TRBV7-3 to TRBJ2-3, with TRBD2 identical over 9 bases. The junction had 5 bases not matched to a gene; V was cut back by 6 bases and J by 4 bases. The CDR3 totals 14 residues. Germline CDR1 SGHTA, CDR2 FQGTGA. The CDR3 DNA reads as TGTGCCAGCAGTCTAGCGGGGCCCTCAGATACGCAGTATTTT. Protein: CASSLAGPSDTQYF.

The V and J genes are TRBV5-4 and TRBJ2-5, with D uncertain. V was cut by 0 bases and J by 7 bases, with 7 bases left in between. CDR1 is SGHNT and CDR2 is YYREEE in the germline V gene (reference sequence). The CDR3 is 12 amino acids. CDR3 residues: CASSLALGTQYF. In nucleotides, the CDR3 is TGTGCCAGCAGCTTGGCGCTGGGGACCCAGTACTTC. The full variable domain, in which reference TRBV5-4 and TRBJ2-5 provide the parts outside the CDR3, is ETGVTQSPTHLIKTRGQQVTLRCSSQSGHNTVSWYQQALGQGPQFIFQYYREEENGRGNFPPRFSGLQFPNYSSELNVNALELDDSALYLCASSLALGTQYFGPGTRLLVL.

The chain carries TRBV5-1 and TRBJ1-1; a weak D match, TRBD1 (5 bases). Germline V lookup: CDR1 SGHRS, CDR2 YFSETQ. Trimming shortened V by 7 bases and J by 4 bases, and 17 bases separated the two germline ends. The CDR3 extends over 14 amino acids. The CDR3 bases are TGCGCCAGCGCCGACACCCCAGGGAGCACTGAAGCTTTCTTT. Its protein is CASADTPGSTEAFF.

The V call is TRBV6-1, the J call TRBJ2-5; a weak D match, TRBD1 (6 bases). Germline lookup yields CDR1 MNHNS and CDR2 SASEGT. There are 13 residues in the CDR3. Trimming took off 4 bases at V and 5 bases at J, with 11 bases between the two ends. CDR3 loop: CASSATGSETQYF. The DNA of the CDR3 is TGTGCCAGCAGTGCGACAGGATCGGAGACCCAGTACTTC.

The chain carries TRBV5-1 and TRBJ1-2; 7 bases fit TRBD1. Germline loops: CDR1 SGHRS, CDR2 YFSETQ. The CDR3 spans 13 residues. With V trimmed by 4 bases and J by 8 bases, 8 bases remained unmatched. CDR3 loop: CASSPNRGEGYTF. Written as DNA, the CDR3 is TGCGCCAGCAGCCCAAACAGGGGAGAAGGCTACACCTTC.

This clone was seen a few times. V is TRBV11-2 and J is TRBJ2-1; 13 bases are a match to TRBD2. The CDR3 has 14 amino acids. The J segment lost 7 bases and the V segment lost 6 bases, leaving 3 bases of the junction unmatched. Germline loops: CDR1 SGHAT, CDR2 FQNNGV. The DNA of the CDR3 is TGTGCCAGCAGACGGGGACTAGCGGGAAATGAGCAGTTCTTC. Its protein product is CASRRGLAGNEQFF.

The rearrangement links TRBV27 to TRBJ1-1; unclear D gene. The V and J ends lost 3 bases and 0 bases respectively, with 5 bases between them. CDR1 and CDR2 (germline): MNHEY, SMNVEV (reference sequence). The CDR3 is made up of 13 amino acids. This CDR3 is CASSLVLNTEAFF. In nucleotides, the CDR3 is TGTGCCAGCAGTTTGGTCTTGAACACTGAAGCTTTCTTT.

Written as DNA, the CDR3 is TGTGCCAGCAGATGGACAGGGGGATCTTCCGGGGCCAACGTCCTGACTTTC. It translates to CASRWTGGSSGANVLTF. The chain combines TRBV7-2 with TRBJ2-6; 10 bases match TRBD1. The germline CDR1 and CDR2 sequences are SGHTA and FQGNSA. This CDR3 region has 17 residues. The V segment lost 6 bases and the J segment 4 bases; nucleotides outside the gene matches: 9.

The J gene is TRBJ2-7, the V gene TRBV28; TRBD2 aligns across 8 bases. This CDR3 contains 17 residues. The V gene end was trimmed by 2 bases and the J gene end by 0 bases; junction bases not matched to a gene: 9. CDR1 is MDHEN and CDR2 is SYDVKM in the germline V gene. CDR3 in amino acids: CASSLTPGAGGSYEQYF. The CDR3 DNA follows: TGTGCCAGCAGTTTAACGCCTGGGGCGGGAGGCTCCTACGAGCAGTACTTC.

This clone was counted a single time. The chain combines TRBV5-6 with TRBJ1-2; tentatively, D is TRBD1 (5 bases). V shed 0 bases and J shed 6 bases, with 6 bases lying between them. CDR3 length: 12 residues. Germline assignment: CDR1 SGHDT and CDR2 YYEEEE. The chain's CDR3 is CASSLAGNGYTF. The CDR3 region has the DNA TGTGCCAGCAGCTTGGCAGGGAATGGCTACACCTTC.

The chain carries TRBV11-3 and TRBJ2-2; maybe TRBD1 (6 bases). V gave up 5 bases and J gave up 2 bases, with 15 bases separating them. The germline CDR1 and CDR2 sequences are SGHNT and YENEEA. This CDR3 spans 16 amino acids. In nucleotides, the CDR3 is TGTGCCAGCAGCCCAAAGGGGACACCCAACACCGGGGAGCTGTTTTTT. As protein: CASSPKGTPNTGELFF.

This chain joins TRBV6-1 and TRBJ1-1; the D is unclear. Per germline, CDR1 MNHNS and CDR2 SASEGT. The CDR3 extends over 17 amino acids. V was shortened by 0 bases and J by 2 bases, with 16 bases between the two germline ends. CDR3 in amino acids: CASSEALYLGGNTEAFF. The CDR3 coding sequence is TGTGCCAGCAGTGAAGCGCTGTATCTCGGCGGAAACACTGAAGCTTTCTTT.

The chain combines TRBV27 with TRBJ1-4; no reliable D call. CDR1 and CDR2 from the germline V gene are MNHEY and SMNVEV (reference sequence). The CDR3 spans 14 residues. V gave up 2 bases and J gave up 3 bases, with 7 bases separating them. Here the CDR3 reads CASSLLSPNEKLFF. DNA of the CDR3: TGTGCCAGCAGTTTACTCAGCCCTAATGAAAAACTGTTTTTT.

This CDR3 reads CASSIMGDGNQPQHF. Written as DNA, the CDR3 is TGTGCCAGTAGTATCATGGGGGACGGGAATCAGCCCCAGCATTTT. The chain uses TRBV19 and TRBJ1-5; tentative D call: TRBD1 (5 bases). The CDR3 covers 15 residues. Trimming cost V 3 bases and J 4 bases, with 13 bases left between them. Germline V gene sequence: CDR1 LNHDA, CDR2 SQIVND (reference sequence). Drawing the rest from reference TRBV19 and TRBJ1-5, the complete variable domain is DGGITQSPKYLFRKEGQNVTLSCEQNLNHDAMYWYRQDPGQGLRLIYYSQIVNDFQKGDIAEGYSVSREKKESFPLTVTSAQKNPTAFYLCASSIMGDGNQPQHFGDGTRLSIL.